The entry below gives a single T cell receptor (beta chain) sequence along with its context. Its antigen is as yet unknown. The record originates from a study of PD-L1 blockade in urothelial cancer. The wider study: Male sex and bladder-origin urothelial cancer were recorded for about 85% of the roughly 30 patients. The researchers analyzed blood 3 weeks (second dose) and 6 weeks after treatment start.

V lost 4 bases and J lost 2, with 9 bases in between. From germline, CDR1 is SGHRS and CDR2 YFSETQ. The CDR3 totals 13 residues. The table came from immunoSEQ multiplex PCR; TCRdb's copy has only in-frame clones and leaves some out. The sample lists about 56,000 clones; over 75% were seen once. Time point: pretreatment peripheral blood. Study-wide findings and caveats: Below-median TCR clonality that was measured in pretreatment blood predicted better survival.

The chain couples TRBV5-1 to TRBJ2-5, with D maybe TRBD2 (5 bases). The sequencing used PBMCs, collected around atezolizumab (anti-PD-L1) treatment. The clonotype was recovered from a man between 70 and 80 years old with urothelial cancer. The CDR3 is CASSGGPQETQYF. The CDR3 DNA reads as TGCGCCAGCAGCGGAGGCCCACAAGAGACCCAGTACTTC.